This record concerns one TCR beta chain sequence. Its antigen remains unidentified. The data are from a study of OX40 agonist ivuxolimab in advanced cancers. Study-level findings and limits: On average, a greater number of expanded clones characterised CD8+ T cells relative to CD4+.

TCRdb's copy holds only in-frame clones and misses some; the assay was immunoSEQ multiplex PCR. The data hold under 55,000 clones, with approximately 95% observed a single time. Sequenced here: CD4+ or CD8+ T cells sorted from blood, sampled in a trial of the OX40 agonist ivuxolimab. The sequence was collected from an adult with an advanced solid tumor such as melanoma, head and neck, liver or kidney cancer.

CDR3 sequence: CASSSGPNYKNIQYF. Written as DNA, the CDR3 is TGTGCCAGCAGTTCCGGGCCAAATTACAAAAACATTCAGTACTTC. This sequence joins TRBV6-5 and TRBJ2-4; D remains ambiguous. V was clipped by 4 bases and J by 3 bases, with 13 bases between them. From germline, CDR1 is MNHEY and CDR2 SVGAGI. The CDR3 is 15 residues long.